This T cell receptor (beta chain) is drawn from a study of T cell repertoires in cytomegalovirus infection. Study details: It was the public TCR beta signatures that indicated both CMV infection and matching HLA type.

Broader study findings: What dominated the ex vivo response were HLA-C-restricted CMV-specific TCR beta clonotypes.

From the reads, TCRdb called clonotypes with MiXCR, one entry per CDR3 protein. This table holds some 600,000 distinct CDR3 sequences, roughly 24% found once. The CDR3 runs 16 residues. V lost 2 bases and J lost 3, with 14 bases in between. Per the germline V gene, CDR1 is SGHKS and CDR2 is YYEKEE (reference sequence). Points on this clonotype: Its antigen is as yet unknown.

The chain uses TRBV5-5 and TRBJ2-2; D unclear. The source is a human donor in good health (CMV status not recorded). Some clones in this sample may be carry-over from other donors' samples. The sequenced sample was CD8+ T cells from PBMCs. CDR3 DNA sequence: TGTGCCAGCAGCTTATACCGGGTTGGGGACACCGGGGAGCTGTTTTTT. It translates to CASSLYRVGDTGELFF.